This T cell receptor (beta chain) was captured in a study of post-analysis software for immune sequencing data. About the research overall: As for disease course, relapsing-remitting, secondary progressive and progressive-relapsing multiple sclerosis were all included. The study, taken as a whole, reports: Strong co-clustering by F measure was seen for same-batch samples. Elevated frequency relative to controls characterized 4 or 5 TRBV segments in patients, TRBV5-6, TRBV5-1 and TRBV20-1 among them. In multiple sclerosis, normalized Chao1 diversity was significantly below that of controls.

For this clonotype: Its antigen is undetermined.

Unique molecular identifiers tagged the TCR beta cDNA libraries. TCRdb redid the calling of the PCR reads with MiXCR, one entry per CDR3 protein. The profile shows 350,000 to 450,000 distinct CDR3 sequences, 35% to 45% of them singletons. CDR1 and CDR2 from the germline V gene are DFQATT and SNEGSKA (reference sequence). The CDR3 length is 15 residues. Unmatched junction bases numbered 4, after V lost 0 bases and J lost 5 bases. This TCR came from a girl aged 2 to 10 with multiple sclerosis. Sequencing was performed on blood. V usage is TRBV20-1 and J usage is TRBJ2-1; 10 nucleotides align to TRBD2. The CDR3, as DNA: TGCAGTGCTAGAGACGTACTAGCGGGGAACAATGAGCAGTTCTTC. This translates into CSARDVLAGNNEQFF.